Shown below are 21 T cell receptor beta chains from a single sample sequenced in a study of cytomegalovirus exposure and HLA in healthy donors. Profiling relied on immunoSEQ multiplex PCR, and the TCRdb table lists in-frame clones only, not all of them. The sample yields a few hundred thousand clones, roughly 90% seen once. The sample consisted of PBMCs. The receptors derive from a woman under 30 in good health and CMV-seronegative.

The CDR3 region has the DNA TGCAGCGTTGCCCGGACAGGGGACGCGGAGACCCAGTACTTC. This encodes CSVARTGDAETQYF. This chain joins TRBV29-1 and TRBJ2-5, with 9 bases identical to TRBD1. The CDR3 is 14 residues long. V lost 4 bases, J lost 5 bases, and 8 bases stayed unmatched. Germline loops: CDR1 SQVTM, CDR2 ANQGSEA.

V usage is TRBV7-2 and J usage is TRBJ2-7; TRBD1 matches at 10 bases. This CDR3 has 15 residues. Germline values: CDR1 SGHTA, CDR2 FQGNSA. V dropped 4 bases and J dropped 2; count of bases not matched to a gene: 5. CDR3 bases: TGTGCCAGCAGCTGGGACAGGGGAAGGACCTACGAGCAGTACTTC. Its translation: CASSWDRGRTYEQYF.

The chain combines TRBV6-4 with TRBJ2-3; 8 bases fit TRBD1. The V gene end was trimmed by 2 bases and the J gene end by 3 bases; junction bases not matched to a gene: 7. Germline CDR1 is MRHNA and CDR2 is SNTAGT. CDR3 size: 16 residues. CDR3: CASSDAGQGGTDTQYF. The CDR3 coding sequence is TGTGCCAGCAGTGACGCAGGACAGGGTGGGACAGATACGCAGTATTTT.

In its sample, this clone was seen a few times. V and J are TRBV30 and TRBJ2-1; D call uncertain. The CDR3 runs to 12 residues. Trimming pared 3 bases from V and 6 bases from J, leaving 9 bases between. The V gene's germline CDR1 is GTSNPN and CDR2 SVGIG (reference sequence). DNA of the CDR3: TGTGCCTGGAGCCTATCCCCCAATGAGCAGTTCTTC. Its protein is CAWSLSPNEQFF.

V and J are TRBV5-1 and TRBJ2-3; 9 bases are shared with TRBD2. Germline assignment: CDR1 SGHRS and CDR2 YFSETQ. Losses at the gene ends were 2 bases for V and 0 bases for J; bases not matched to a gene: 7. The length of the CDR3 is 17 residues. This CDR3 is CASSLGLALRSTDTQYF. CDR3 coding DNA: TGCGCCAGCAGCTTAGGACTAGCGCTTCGTAGCACAGATACGCAGTATTTT.

This clone came up once. This chain uses TRBV5-1 with TRBJ1-1; D gene ambiguous. Germline lookup yields CDR1 SGHRS and CDR2 YFSETQ. There are 14 residues in the CDR3. Between the trimmed V and J ends, which lost 4 bases and 1 base, there was a span of 11 bases. The CDR3 DNA reads TGCGCCAGCAGCGGGCGGGCCCAGAACACTGAAGCTTTCTTT. This codes for CASSGRAQNTEAFF.

This chain uses TRBV7-6 with TRBJ2-7, with TRBD1 matching 9 bases. Unmatched junction bases numbered 8, after V lost 5 bases and J lost 3 bases. The CDR3 runs 15 residues. Germline V gene lookup returns CDR1 SGHVS and CDR2 FNYEAQ. CDR3: CASSPRTGEGYEQYF. The CDR3 DNA is TGTGCCAGCAGCCCTCGGACAGGGGAAGGCTACGAGCAGTACTTC.

This clone was seen a single time. V is TRBV5-5 and J is TRBJ2-7, with a possible D match to TRBD2 (6 bases). The CDR3 sequence is 12 residues long. V lost 4 bases to trimming and J lost 6 bases, with 11 bases between them. Looked up from germline, CDR1 is SGHKS and CDR2 is YYEKEE (reference sequence). CDR3 sequence reads: CASSQGRLEQYF. Here the CDR3 DNA reads TGTGCCAGCAGCCAAGGGAGGCTCGAGCAGTACTTC.

The rearrangement links TRBV28 to TRBJ2-7; perhaps TRBD2 as D (6 bases). The CDR3 totals 19 residues. Between the trimmed V and J ends, which lost 3 bases and 2 bases, there was a span of 26 bases. Germline lookup yields CDR1 MDHEN and CDR2 SYDVKM. The CDR3 reads CASSLSGTEGLSTTYEQYF. The DNA of the CDR3 is TGTGCCAGCAGTTTGTCCGGGACTGAAGGACTATCAACAACCTACGAGCAGTACTTC.

This clone was counted only a few times. V and J are TRBV28 and TRBJ2-1; D call uncertain. The V gene lost 9 bases and the J gene lost 10 bases, with 10 bases spanning the gap. CDR1 is MDHEN, CDR2 SYDVKM, per germline. The CDR3 loop spans 10 amino acids. The CDR3 nucleotides read TGTGCCAGTTCGGGTCGGGAGCAGTTCTTC. Its translation: CASSGREQFF.

This chain links TRBV5-1 with TRBJ2-2, with 7 bases aligning to TRBD1. Germline CDR1 and CDR2: SGHRS and YFSETQ. The CDR3 extends over 15 amino acids. The V segment lost 2 bases and the J segment 3 bases; nucleotides outside the gene matches: 4. DNA of the CDR3: TGCGCCAGCAGCTTCCGGGACAGCTACACCGGGGAGCTGTTTTTT. This translates into CASSFRDSYTGELFF.

This chain joins TRBV9 and TRBJ2-3, with TRBD2 matching 8 bases. In germline, CDR1 is SGDLS, CDR2 YYNGEE. Trimming cost V 3 bases and J 2 bases; bases outside gene matches: 5. The CDR3 runs 15 residues. The CDR3 DNA follows: TGTGCCAGCAGCGGGCCAGCGGGGGCCACAGATACGCAGTATTTT. Its translation is CASSGPAGATDTQYF.

The rearrangement links TRBV4-3 to TRBJ1-2; 7 bases map to TRBD1. The CDR3 spans 16 residues. V shed 3 bases and J 8 bases; nucleotides not matched to a gene: 15. CDR1 is LGHNA and CDR2 is YSLEER in the germline V gene. CDR3: CASSQELRGLVKGYTF. In DNA, the CDR3 is TGCGCCAGCAGCCAGGAACTCAGGGGGTTGGTAAAAGGCTACACCTTC.

The chain recombines TRBV19 with TRBJ2-5; TRBD2 matches at 11 bases. The V and J ends lost 7 bases and 4 bases, in that order; junction bases with no gene match: 5. The CDR3 is 14 residues long. Germline CDR1 reads LNHDA; CDR2 reads SQIVND (reference sequence). The chain's CDR3 is CASTPSGRLETQYF. In nucleotides, the CDR3 is TGTGCCAGTACTCCTAGCGGGAGGCTAGAGACCCAGTACTTC.

The chain employs TRBV5-1 and TRBJ2-7, with TRBD1 as a possible D gene (5 bases). The CDR3 is 15 amino acids. With 4 bases removed from V and 2 bases from J, the gap between germline ends came to 16 bases. Germline lookup yields CDR1 SGHRS and CDR2 YFSETQ. CDR3 sequence: CASSGNRRVTYEQYF. The CDR3 DNA is TGCGCCAGCAGCGGGAACCGCAGGGTGACCTACGAGCAGTACTTC.

This clone was seen once. DNA of the CDR3: TGCGCCAGCAGTGGGTTAGGACTAGCGGGAGACAATGAGCAGTTCTTC. It is translated as CASSGLGLAGDNEQFF. This chain uses TRBV10-1 with TRBJ2-1, with 13 nucleotides matching TRBD2. Germline CDR1 is WNHNN and CDR2 is SYGVQD (reference sequence). This CDR3 is built from 16 residues. Germline trimming cut 4 bases from V and 5 bases from J; bases unmatched to any gene: 5.

This rearrangement joins TRBV6-1 to TRBJ2-7; 9 bases align to TRBD1. CDR1 is MNHNS, CDR2 SASEGT, per germline. The CDR3 covers 15 residues. V was clipped by 3 bases and J by 2 bases; unmatched bases: 5. CDR3 DNA: TGTGCCAGCAGTGATGTGGGACAGGGTCCCTACGAGCAGTACTTC. This encodes CASSDVGQGPYEQYF.

The V and J genes are TRBV10-3 and TRBJ2-1; 7 nucleotides match TRBD1. The CDR3 sequence is 14 residues long. V shed 5 bases, J shed 5 bases, and the junction held 6 bases outside the gene matches. From germline, CDR1 is ENHRY and CDR2 SYGVKD. The CDR3 DNA reads TGTGCCATCAGTACAGGGGCCGGTCACAATGAGCAGTTCTTC. Amino acid sequence: CAISTGAGHNEQFF.

The V call is TRBV2, the J call TRBJ2-7, with D perhaps TRBD1 (6 bases). The CDR3 runs 14 residues. The germline V gene has CDR1 SNHLY and CDR2 FYNNEI. Trimming took 10 bases from V and 2 from J, leaving 18 bases between them. The CDR3 DNA is TGTGCCACCATTACGACAGGAGGAACCTACGAGCAGTACTTC. This sequence encodes CATITTGGTYEQYF.

The genes are TRBV27 and TRBJ2-7; TRBD2 might be the D (5 bases). CDR3 length equals 13 residues. V was clipped by 6 bases and J by 3 bases, with 12 bases between them. Germline lookup yields CDR1 MNHEY and CDR2 SMNVEV (reference sequence). CDR3 amino acids: CASSSGLHYEQYF. CDR3 bases: TGTGCCAGCAGCTCCGGACTCCACTACGAGCAGTACTTC.

The V and J genes are TRBV11-2 and TRBJ1-1; no definite D call. This CDR3 spans 14 amino acids. Deletions cut 4 bases from V and 0 bases from J, with 9 bases between. Germline V gives CDR1 SGHAT, CDR2 FQNNGV. The CDR3 spells CASSSASVNTEAFF. The CDR3 nucleotides read TGTGCCAGCAGCTCCGCTTCGGTGAACACTGAAGCTTTCTTT.